One T cell receptor beta chain is described in this entry. Its antigen is unidentified. The CDR3 consists of 14 residues. Between the trimmed V and J ends, which lost 0 bases and 8 bases, there was a span of 16 bases. Germline CDR1 is DFQATT and CDR2 is SNEGSKA (reference sequence). Caucasian, healthy and from Russia, the donors were aged between 6 and 90. This entry comes from a study of blood T cells in healthy people across ages. Whole-study findings and limits: There were more naive CD4+ cells and higher diversity in long-lived donors than in aged donors. Donor CMV infection status was unknown, possibly confounding age-related changes in expanded clonotypes.

With a J-beta primer mix and a sample-barcoded 5' primer, a second PCR ran about 7 to 12 cycles. Every sample gave at least 2.5 million paired-end reads containing CDR3. MiXCR, applied by TCRdb to the 5' RACE reads, yields one record per CDR3 protein. The data contain around 1,600,000 distinct CDR3 sequences, 35% to 45% of them singletons. Input material: blood. The gene calls are TRBV20-1 and TRBJ1-2, with a weak D call TRBD1 (6 bases). The receptor comes from a woman younger than 35 in good health. In DNA form, the CDR3 reads TGCAGTGCTAGAGATCGGAGGACCAGGGGAGGCTACACCTTC. It encodes CSARDRRTRGGYTF.